The T cell receptor beta chain described here comes from a study of cytomegalovirus exposure and HLA in healthy donors. About this clone itself: No antigen is known for it.

The length of the CDR3 is 14 residues. Germline CDR1 and CDR2: MNHEY and SVGAGI. V lost 8 bases and J lost 4, with 14 bases in between. These donors, healthy bone marrow donors, were studied. Findings and caveats of the study: Sequencing likely produced, as an artifact, a cluster of highly shared sequence variants.

In the PCR, 60 Vbeta and 13 Jbeta primers were used. The method was immunoSEQ multiplex PCR; TCRdb's version includes in-frame clones alone and lacks a portion of them. The sample has over 150,000 clones, over 75% seen once. V usage is TRBV6-5 and J usage is TRBJ2-2; D possibly corresponds to TRBD2 (6 bases). Material for sequencing was PBMCs. The receptor was isolated from a young woman in good health and CMV-seronegative. The chain's CDR3 is CASGNGGITGELFF. The CDR3 coding sequence is TGTGCCAGCGGGAATGGAGGGATCACCGGGGAGCTGTTTTTT.